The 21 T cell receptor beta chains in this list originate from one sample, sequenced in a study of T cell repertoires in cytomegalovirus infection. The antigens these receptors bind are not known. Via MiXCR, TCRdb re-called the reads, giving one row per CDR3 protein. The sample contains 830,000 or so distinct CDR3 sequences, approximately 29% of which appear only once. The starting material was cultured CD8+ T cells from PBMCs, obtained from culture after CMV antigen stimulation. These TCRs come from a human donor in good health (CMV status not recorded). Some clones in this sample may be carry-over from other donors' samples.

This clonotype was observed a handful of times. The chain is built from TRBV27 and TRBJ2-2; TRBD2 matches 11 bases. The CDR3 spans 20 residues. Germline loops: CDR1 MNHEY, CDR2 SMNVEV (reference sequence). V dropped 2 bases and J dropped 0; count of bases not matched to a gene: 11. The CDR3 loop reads CASSLMGGLAGGSNTGELFF. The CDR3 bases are TGTGCCAGCAGTTTAATGGGGGGGCTAGCGGGGGGCTCGAACACCGGGGAGCTGTTTTTT.

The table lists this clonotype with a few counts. In nucleotides, the CDR3 is TGTGCCAGCAGTTTACTTCCAGGGATTAGCTCCTACAATGAGCAGTTCTTC. This sequence encodes CASSLLPGISSYNEQFF. This sequence joins TRBV12-3 or TRBV12-4 and TRBJ2-1; D might be TRBD1 (5 bases). The CDR3 is made up of 17 amino acids. V lost 2 bases to trimming and J lost 0 bases, with 14 bases between them.

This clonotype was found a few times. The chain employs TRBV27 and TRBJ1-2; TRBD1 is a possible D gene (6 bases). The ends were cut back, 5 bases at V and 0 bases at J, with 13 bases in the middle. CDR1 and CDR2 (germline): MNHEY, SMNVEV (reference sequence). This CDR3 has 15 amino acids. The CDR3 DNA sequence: TGTGCCAGCAGTCCCCGGACAGTAGCTAACTATGGCTACACCTTC. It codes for CASSPRTVANYGYTF.

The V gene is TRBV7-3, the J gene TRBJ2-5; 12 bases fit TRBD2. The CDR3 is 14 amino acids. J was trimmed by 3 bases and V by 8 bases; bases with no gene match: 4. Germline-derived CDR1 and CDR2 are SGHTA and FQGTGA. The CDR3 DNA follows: TGTGCCAGCTCGACTAGCGGGGGAGAAGAGACCCAGTACTTC. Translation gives CASSTSGGEETQYF.

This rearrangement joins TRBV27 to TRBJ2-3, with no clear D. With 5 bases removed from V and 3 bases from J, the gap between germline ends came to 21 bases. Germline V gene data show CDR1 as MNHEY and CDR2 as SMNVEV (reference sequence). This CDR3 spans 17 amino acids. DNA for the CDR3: TGTGCCAGCAGTACTGCCGGTGGCCTCCCGAGAACAGATACGCAGTATTTT. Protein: CASSTAGGLPRTDTQYF.

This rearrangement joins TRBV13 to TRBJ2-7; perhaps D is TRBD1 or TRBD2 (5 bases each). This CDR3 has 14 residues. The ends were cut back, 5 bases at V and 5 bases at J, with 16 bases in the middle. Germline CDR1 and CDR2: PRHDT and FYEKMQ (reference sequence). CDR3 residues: CASSPRGLSNEQYF. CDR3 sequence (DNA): TGTGCCAGCAGCCCCCGGGGCCTATCAAACGAGCAGTACTTC.

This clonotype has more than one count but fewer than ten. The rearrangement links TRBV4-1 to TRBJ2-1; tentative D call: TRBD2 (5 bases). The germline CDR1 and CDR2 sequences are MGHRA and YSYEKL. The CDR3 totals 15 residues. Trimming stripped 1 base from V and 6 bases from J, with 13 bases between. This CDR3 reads CASSQVEGSINEQFF. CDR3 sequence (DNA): TGCGCCAGCAGCCAAGTTGAGGGCTCCATCAATGAGCAGTTCTTC.

The CDR3 nucleotides are TGTGCCACCAGCAGAGATAATAGCGGGGGGTACACCGGGGAGCTGTTTTTT. This sequence encodes CATSRDNSGGYTGELFF. This chain links TRBV15 with TRBJ2-2; 10 bases are a match to TRBD2. V was clipped by 0 bases and J by 3 bases; unmatched bases: 4. The CDR3 is 17 residues long. In germline, CDR1 is LNHNV, CDR2 YYDKDF (reference sequence).

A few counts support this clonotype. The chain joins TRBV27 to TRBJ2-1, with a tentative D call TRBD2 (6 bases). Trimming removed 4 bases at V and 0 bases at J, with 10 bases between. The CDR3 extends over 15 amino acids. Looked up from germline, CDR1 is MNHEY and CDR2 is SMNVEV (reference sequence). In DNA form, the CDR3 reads TGTGCCAGCAGTTGGGGGACTGCCTCCTACAATGAGCAGTTCTTC. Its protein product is CASSWGTASYNEQFF.

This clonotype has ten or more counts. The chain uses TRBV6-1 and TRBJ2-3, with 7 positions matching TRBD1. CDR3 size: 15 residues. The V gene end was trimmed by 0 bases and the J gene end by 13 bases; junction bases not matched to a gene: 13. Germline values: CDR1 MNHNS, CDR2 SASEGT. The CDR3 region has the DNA TGTGCCAGCAGTGAAGCTGGGGACAGACGGATCTTCGAGTATTTT. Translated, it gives CASSEAGDRRIFEYF.

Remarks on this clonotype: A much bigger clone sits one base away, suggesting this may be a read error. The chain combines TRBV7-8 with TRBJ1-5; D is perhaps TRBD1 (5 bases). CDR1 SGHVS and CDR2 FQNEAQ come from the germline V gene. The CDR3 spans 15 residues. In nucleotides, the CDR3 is TGTGTCAGCAGCTTAGCCGGGGGGTACAATCAGCCCCAGCATTTT. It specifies CVSSLAGGYNQPQHF.

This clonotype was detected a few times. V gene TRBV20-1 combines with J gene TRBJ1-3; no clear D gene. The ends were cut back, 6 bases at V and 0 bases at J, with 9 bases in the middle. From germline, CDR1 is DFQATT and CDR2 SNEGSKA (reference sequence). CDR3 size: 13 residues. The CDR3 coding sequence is TGCAGTGCCAGACCCCGCTCTGGAAACACCATATATTTT. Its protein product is CSARPRSGNTIYF.

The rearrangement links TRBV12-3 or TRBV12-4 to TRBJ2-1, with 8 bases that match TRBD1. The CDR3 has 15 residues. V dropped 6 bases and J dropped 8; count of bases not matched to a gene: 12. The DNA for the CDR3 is TGTGCCAGCAGCCTACAGGGGGATCTTTTAGATGAGCAGTTCTTC. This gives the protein CASSLQGDLLDEQFF.

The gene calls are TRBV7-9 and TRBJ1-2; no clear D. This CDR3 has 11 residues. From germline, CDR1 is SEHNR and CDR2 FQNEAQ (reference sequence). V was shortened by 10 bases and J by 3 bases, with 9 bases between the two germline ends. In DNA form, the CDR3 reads TGTGCCACGGAGAGGGACTATGGCTACACCTTC. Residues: CATERDYGYTF.

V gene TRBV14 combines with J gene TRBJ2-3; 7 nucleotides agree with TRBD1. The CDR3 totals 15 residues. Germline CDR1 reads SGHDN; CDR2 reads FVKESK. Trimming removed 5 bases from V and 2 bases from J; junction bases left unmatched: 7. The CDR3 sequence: CASSSYDRDTDTQYF. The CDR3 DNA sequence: TGTGCCAGCAGCTCTTATGACAGGGACACAGATACGCAGTATTTT.

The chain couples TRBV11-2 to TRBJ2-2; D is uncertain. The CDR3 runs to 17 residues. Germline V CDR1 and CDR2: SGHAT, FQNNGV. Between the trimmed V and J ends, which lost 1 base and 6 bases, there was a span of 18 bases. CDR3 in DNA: TGTGCCAGCAGCTTAGCCTCCGGGTCTTTAAGCTCCGGGGAGCTGTTTTTT. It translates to CASSLASGSLSSGELFF.

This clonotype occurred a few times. For the CDR3, the DNA is TGTGCCAGCAGCCCCTTAGGGTATGGCTACACCTTC. This translates into CASSPLGYGYTF. This sequence joins TRBV27 and TRBJ1-2; D not certain. The length of the CDR3 is 12 residues. Germline V gene sequence: CDR1 MNHEY, CDR2 SMNVEV (reference sequence). V gave up 6 bases and J gave up 5 bases, with 10 bases separating them.

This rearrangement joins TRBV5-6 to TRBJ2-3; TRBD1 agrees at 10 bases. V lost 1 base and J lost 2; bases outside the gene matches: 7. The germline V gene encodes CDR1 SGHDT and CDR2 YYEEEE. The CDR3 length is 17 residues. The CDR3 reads CASSLRTGGWDTDTQYF. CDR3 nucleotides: TGTGCCAGCAGCTTGAGGACAGGGGGGTGGGACACAGATACGCAGTATTTT.

The CDR3 spells CASSYGSLGMNTEAFF. CDR3 coding DNA: TGTGCCAGCAGTTACGGGTCCCTTGGGATGAACACTGAAGCTTTCTTT. The chain joins TRBV6-5 to TRBJ1-1; D uncertain. V was clipped by 2 bases and J by 0 bases, with 13 bases between them. This CDR3 has 16 residues. Germline V gene sequence: CDR1 MNHEY, CDR2 SVGAGI.

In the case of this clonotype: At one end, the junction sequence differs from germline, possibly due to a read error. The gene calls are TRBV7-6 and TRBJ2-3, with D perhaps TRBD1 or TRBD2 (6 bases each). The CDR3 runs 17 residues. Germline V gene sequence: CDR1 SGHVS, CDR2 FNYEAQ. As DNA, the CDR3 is TGTGCCAGCAGCTTAGCGCATGAACAGGGACTCACAGAGACGCAGTATTTT. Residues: CASSLAHEQGLTETQYF. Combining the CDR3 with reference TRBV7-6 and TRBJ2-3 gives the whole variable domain GAGVSQSPRYKVTKRGQDVALRCDPISGHVSLYWYRQALGQGPEFLTYFNYEAQQDKSGLPNDRFSAERPEGSISTLTIQRTEQRDSAMYRCASSLAHEQGLTETQYFGPGTRLTVL.

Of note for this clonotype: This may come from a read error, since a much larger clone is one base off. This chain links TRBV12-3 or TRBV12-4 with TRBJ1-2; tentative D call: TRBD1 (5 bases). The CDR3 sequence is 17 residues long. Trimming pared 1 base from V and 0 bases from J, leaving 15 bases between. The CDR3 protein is CASSLGGEGSPNYGYTF. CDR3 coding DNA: TGTGCCAGCAGTTTAGGAGGGGAAGGGAGCCCTAACTATGGCTACACCTTC.